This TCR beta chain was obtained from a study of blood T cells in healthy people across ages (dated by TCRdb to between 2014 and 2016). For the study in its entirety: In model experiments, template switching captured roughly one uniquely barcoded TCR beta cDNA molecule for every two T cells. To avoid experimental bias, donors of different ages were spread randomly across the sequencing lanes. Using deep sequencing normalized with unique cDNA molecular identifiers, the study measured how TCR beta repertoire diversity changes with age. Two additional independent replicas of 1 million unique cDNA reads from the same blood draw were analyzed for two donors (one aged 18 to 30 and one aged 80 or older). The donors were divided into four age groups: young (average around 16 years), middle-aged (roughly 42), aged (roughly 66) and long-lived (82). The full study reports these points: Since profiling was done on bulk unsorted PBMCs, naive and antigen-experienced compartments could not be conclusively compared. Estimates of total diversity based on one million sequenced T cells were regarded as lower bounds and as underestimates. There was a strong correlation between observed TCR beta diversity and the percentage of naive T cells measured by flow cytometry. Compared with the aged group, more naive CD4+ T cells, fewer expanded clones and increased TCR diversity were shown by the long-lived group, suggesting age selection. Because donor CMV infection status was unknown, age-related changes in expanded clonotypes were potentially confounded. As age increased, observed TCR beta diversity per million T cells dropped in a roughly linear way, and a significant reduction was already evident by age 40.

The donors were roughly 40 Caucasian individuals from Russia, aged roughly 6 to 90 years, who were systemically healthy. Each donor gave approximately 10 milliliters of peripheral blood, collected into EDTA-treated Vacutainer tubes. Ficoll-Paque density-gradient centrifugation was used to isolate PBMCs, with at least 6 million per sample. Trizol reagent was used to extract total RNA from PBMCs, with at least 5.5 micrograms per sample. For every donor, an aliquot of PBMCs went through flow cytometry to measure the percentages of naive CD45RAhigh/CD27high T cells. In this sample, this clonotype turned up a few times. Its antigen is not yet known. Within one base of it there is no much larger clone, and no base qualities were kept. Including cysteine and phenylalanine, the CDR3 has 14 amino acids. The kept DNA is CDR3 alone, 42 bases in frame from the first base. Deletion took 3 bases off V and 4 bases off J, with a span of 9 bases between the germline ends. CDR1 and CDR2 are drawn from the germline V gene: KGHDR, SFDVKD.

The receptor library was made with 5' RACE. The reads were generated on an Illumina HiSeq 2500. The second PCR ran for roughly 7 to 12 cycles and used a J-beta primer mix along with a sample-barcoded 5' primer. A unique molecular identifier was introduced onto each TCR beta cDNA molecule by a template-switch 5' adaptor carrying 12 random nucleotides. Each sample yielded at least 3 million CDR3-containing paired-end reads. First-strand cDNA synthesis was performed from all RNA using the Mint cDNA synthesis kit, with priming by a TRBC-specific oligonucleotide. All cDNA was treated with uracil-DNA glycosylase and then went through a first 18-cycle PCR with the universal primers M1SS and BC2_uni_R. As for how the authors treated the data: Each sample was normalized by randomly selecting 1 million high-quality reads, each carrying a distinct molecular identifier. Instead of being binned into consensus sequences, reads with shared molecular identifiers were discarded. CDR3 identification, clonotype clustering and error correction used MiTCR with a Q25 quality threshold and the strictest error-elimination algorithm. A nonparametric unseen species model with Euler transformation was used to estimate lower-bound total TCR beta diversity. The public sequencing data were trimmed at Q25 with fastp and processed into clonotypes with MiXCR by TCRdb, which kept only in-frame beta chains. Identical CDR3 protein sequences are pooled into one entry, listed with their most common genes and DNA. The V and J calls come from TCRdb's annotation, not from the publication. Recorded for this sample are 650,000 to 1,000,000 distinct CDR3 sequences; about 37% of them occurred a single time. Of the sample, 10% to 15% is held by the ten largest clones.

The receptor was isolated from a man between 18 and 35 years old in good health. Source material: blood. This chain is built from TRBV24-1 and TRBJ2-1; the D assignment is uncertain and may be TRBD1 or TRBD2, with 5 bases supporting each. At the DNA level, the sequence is TGTGCCACCAGTGATCCGAGGGGATACAATGAGCAGTTCTTC. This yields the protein CATSDPRGYNEQFF.